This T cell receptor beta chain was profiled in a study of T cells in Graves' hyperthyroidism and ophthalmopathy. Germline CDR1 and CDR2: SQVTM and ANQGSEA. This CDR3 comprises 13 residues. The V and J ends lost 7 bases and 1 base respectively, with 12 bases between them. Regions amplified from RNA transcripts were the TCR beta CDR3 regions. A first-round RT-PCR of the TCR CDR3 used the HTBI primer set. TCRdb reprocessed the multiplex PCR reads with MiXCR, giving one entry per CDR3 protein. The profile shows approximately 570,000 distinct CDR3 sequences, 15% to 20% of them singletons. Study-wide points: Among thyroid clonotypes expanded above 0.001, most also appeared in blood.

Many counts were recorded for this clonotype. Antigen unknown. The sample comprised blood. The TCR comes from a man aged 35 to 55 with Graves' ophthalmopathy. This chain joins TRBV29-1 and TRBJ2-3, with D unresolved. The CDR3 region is CSGSLKGTDTQYF. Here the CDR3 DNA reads TGCAGCGGAAGCTTGAAGGGCACAGATACGCAGTATTTT.